Listed here are 19 T cell receptor beta chains from one sample, sequenced in a study of Ad26.COV2.S vaccination and SARS-CoV-2 variants (dated by TCRdb to the early 2020s). The library was built by means of the immunoSEQ multiplex PCR assay. TCRdb re-hosts the immuneACCESS table, in-frame sequences only. Its copies lack some clones; in the studies checked, an unresolved V gene accounts for under half of them, and the cause for the rest is not known. The table for this sample lists 85,000 to 95,000 clones; approximately 82% of them were counted only once. The ten largest account for approximately 15% of the sample. The time point label, read with the paper, signifies: individuals recovered from natural SARS-CoV-2 infection. The material sequenced was peripheral blood, taken after recovery from COVID-19. The source is a human donor who had recovered from COVID-19.

This clone was seen just once. V and J are TRBV1 and TRBJ2-7; the table's TRBD2 call for D was not verified on the DNA. TRBV1 corresponds to a pseudogene. This CDR3 comprises 16 residues. The CDR3 reads CTSSQEEGGRPYEQYF. CDR3 nucleotide sequence: TGCACCAGCAGCCAAGAGGAGGGCGGGAGACCCTACGAGCAGTACTTC.

The chain links TRBV5-1 to TRBJ2-7, with D maybe TRBD1 (6 bases). The CDR3 runs to 14 residues. CDR1 is SGHRS, CDR2 YFSETQ, per germline. With 0 bases removed from V and 0 bases from J, the gap between germline ends came to 7 bases. The CDR3 protein is CASSLGQASYEQYF. The CDR3 DNA reads as TGCGCCAGCAGCTTGGGACAGGCCTCCTACGAGCAGTACTTC.

This chain connects TRBV10-3 to TRBJ1-5; the D gene is possibly TRBD1 (5 bases). With 2 bases removed from V and 5 bases from J, the gap between germline ends came to 13 bases. The CDR3 length is 15 residues. The germline gives CDR1 ENHRY, CDR2 SYGVKD. In nucleotides, the CDR3 is TGTGCCATCAGTGAGAGGAGGGGTAGGGATCAGCCCCAGCATTTT. It encodes CAISERRGRDQPQHF.

This chain uses TRBV25-1 with TRBJ2-1; D remains unclear. This CDR3 is built from 12 residues. Germline-derived CDR1 and CDR2 are MGHDK and SYGVNS. V shed 5 bases and J shed 4 bases, with 6 bases lying between them. CDR3 nucleotides: TGTGCCAGCAGTAACACTTACAATGAGCAGTTCTTC. Protein product: CASSNTYNEQFF. Complete variable domain (other parts from reference TRBV25-1 and TRBJ2-1): EADIYQTPRYLVIGTGKKITLECSQTMGHDKMYWYQQDPGMELHLIHYSYGVNSTEKGDLSSESTVSRIRTEHFPLTLESARPSHTSQYLCASSNTYNEQFFGPGTRLTVL.

This clone was counted between two and nine times. The V gene is TRBV28, the J gene TRBJ1-5, with D perhaps TRBD1 (5 bases). This CDR3 region has 14 residues. V lost 6 bases, J lost 12 bases, and 21 bases lay in between. In germline, CDR1 is MDHEN, CDR2 SYDVKM. CDR3 nucleotide sequence: TGTGCCAGCAGGGAGGGTTCGACAAAGACAGACCAGCATTTT. This translates into CASREGSTKTDQHF.

The V and J genes are TRBV7-3 and TRBJ2-1; 8 positions agree with TRBD1. Losses at the gene ends were 2 bases for V and 8 bases for J; bases not matched to a gene: 8. The CDR3 totals 15 residues. CDR1 is SGHTA and CDR2 is FQGTGA in the germline V gene. This chain's CDR3 is CASSLLGQGADEQFF. The CDR3 DNA is TGTGCCAGCAGCTTATTAGGTCAGGGGGCGGATGAGCAGTTCTTC.

J is TRBJ1-2 and V is TRBV28; no firm D call. Germline CDR1 and CDR2: MDHEN and SYDVKM. The CDR3 is 16 amino acids. The V end was cut by 9 bases, the J end by 2 bases, with 22 bases between. DNA of the CDR3: TGTGCCAGTAGAGCAGAGCTAGGGAATAGGAACTATGGCTACACCTTC. It yields the protein CASRAELGNRNYGYTF.

This clone showed up just once. The genes are TRBV5-6 and TRBJ1-5; the D gene is possibly TRBD1 (5 bases). Germline V gene data show CDR1 as SGHDT and CDR2 as YYEEEE. This CDR3 has 16 amino acids. Deletions cut 4 bases from V and 3 bases from J, with 17 bases between. The CDR3 region has the DNA TGTGCCAGCAGCCCTTCCGGGACGGTCCTCAATCAGCCCCAGCATTTT. Residues: CASSPSGTVLNQPQHF.

A single count supports this clone. This sequence joins TRBV19 and TRBJ1-1; TRBD1 matches at 7 bases. V lost 3 bases, J lost 0 bases, and 7 bases stayed unmatched. The CDR3 consists of 16 residues. The germline V gene encodes CDR1 LNHDA and CDR2 SQIVND (reference sequence). The CDR3 is CASSIGKGQLNTEAFF. The CDR3 nucleotides are TGTGCCAGTAGTATCGGCAAGGGACAGCTGAACACTGAAGCTTTCTTT.

This clone came up a few times. The genes are TRBV11-3 and TRBJ2-1; D uncertain. V lost 6 bases to trimming and J lost 7 bases, with 10 bases between them. CDR3 size: 12 residues. Germline assignment: CDR1 SGHNT and CDR2 YENEEA. The CDR3 sequence is CASSDWSNEQFF. CDR3 sequence (DNA): TGTGCCAGCAGTGACTGGTCGAATGAGCAGTTCTTC. Complete variable domain (other parts from reference TRBV11-3 and TRBJ2-1): EAGVVQSPRYKIIEKKQPVAFWCNPISGHNTLYWYLQNLGQGPELLIRYENEEAVDDSQLPKDRFSAERLKGVDSTLKIQPAELGDSAVYLCASSDWSNEQFFGPGTRLTVL.

V is TRBV6-2 or TRBV6-3 and J is TRBJ1-2; no firm D call. Germline lookup yields CDR1 MNHEY and CDR2 SVGEGT. The V end was cut by 3 bases, the J end by 1 base, with 15 bases between. This CDR3 contains 16 residues. As DNA, the CDR3 is TGTGCCAGCAGTTATGATTCGGCAGAGTATAACTATGGCTACACCTTC. This encodes CASSYDSAEYNYGYTF.

The J gene is TRBJ1-6, the V gene TRBV5-4, with 11 bases matching TRBD1. V dropped 1 base and J dropped 9; count of bases not matched to a gene: 3. This CDR3 is built from 15 residues. Germline V gives CDR1 SGHNT, CDR2 YYREEE (reference sequence). The chain's CDR3 is CASSLFGTGGSPLHF. CDR3 sequence (DNA): TGTGCCAGCAGCTTGTTCGGGACAGGGGGTTCACCCCTCCACTTT. Filled out from reference TRBV5-4 and TRBJ1-6, the complete variable domain reads ETGVTQSPTHLIKTRGQQVTLRCSSQSGHNTVSWYQQALGQGPQFIFQYYREEENGRGNFPPRFSGLQFPNYSSELNVNALELDDSALYLCASSLFGTGGSPLHFGNGTRLTVT.

The gene calls are TRBV5-1 and TRBJ2-7, with D perhaps matching TRBD2 (6 bases). V gave up 3 bases and J gave up 3 bases, with 19 bases separating them. In germline, CDR1 is SGHRS, CDR2 YFSETQ. This CDR3 has 16 amino acids. The CDR3 sequence: CASSSLPGPGSYEQYF. As DNA, the CDR3 is TGCGCCAGCAGCTCCCTGCCGGGGCCCGGGAGCTACGAGCAGTACTTC.

The chain recombines TRBV12-3 or TRBV12-4 with TRBJ2-7; D is undetermined. The CDR3 has 13 amino acids. Deletions cut 3 bases from V and 5 bases from J, with 11 bases between. CDR3 protein: CASSFSLFHEQYF. CDR3 DNA: TGTGCCAGCAGTTTTTCCCTTTTCCACGAGCAGTACTTC.

This clone occurred once. V and J are TRBV28 and TRBJ2-6; tentative D call: TRBD1 (6 bases). The V end was cut by 7 bases, the J end by 3 bases, with 25 bases between. Germline V gene lookup returns CDR1 MDHEN and CDR2 SYDVKM. The CDR3 is 19 residues long. This CDR3 reads CASTRRQGITTGGANVLTF. The DNA for the CDR3 is TGTGCCAGCACTCGGCGGCAGGGGATAACAACAGGTGGGGCCAACGTCCTGACTTTC.

V is TRBV5-4 and J is TRBJ1-1, with TRBD1 as a possible D gene (5 bases). Trimming pared 4 bases from V and 3 bases from J, leaving 10 bases between. Germline CDR1 is SGHNT and CDR2 is YYREEE (reference sequence). The CDR3 is 13 residues long. CDR3 sequence reads: CASSGGVYTEAFF. CDR3 DNA: TGTGCCAGCAGCGGGGGAGTCTACACTGAAGCTTTCTTT.

The chain combines TRBV27 with TRBJ1-1; maybe TRBD1 (6 bases). The germline CDR1 and CDR2 sequences are MNHEY and SMNVEV (reference sequence). Trimming cost V 3 bases and J 0 bases, with 11 bases left between them. The length of the CDR3 is 15 residues. CDR3 region: CASSFGGGLNTEAFF. The CDR3 coding sequence is TGTGCCAGCAGTTTTGGGGGGGGCTTGAACACTGAAGCTTTCTTT.

The V and J genes are TRBV5-4 and TRBJ2-5, with D unclear. The germline V and J ends were trimmed by 8 bases and 5 bases, with 10 bases remaining between them. This CDR3 comprises 11 residues. CDR1 is SGHNT and CDR2 is YYREEE in the germline V gene (reference sequence). The CDR3 DNA reads TGTGCCAGTGGGGTGGCCGAGACCCAGTACTTC. Its translation: CASGVAETQYF.

The chain joins TRBV2 to TRBJ1-5; 7 positions match TRBD1. CDR1 is SNHLY, CDR2 FYNNEI, per germline. Trimming took 9 bases from V and 2 from J; bases not matched to a gene: 1. CDR3 size: 12 residues. In DNA form, the CDR3 reads TGTGCCAGTACAGGGGGCAATCAGCCCCAGCATTTT. Protein product: CASTGGNQPQHF.